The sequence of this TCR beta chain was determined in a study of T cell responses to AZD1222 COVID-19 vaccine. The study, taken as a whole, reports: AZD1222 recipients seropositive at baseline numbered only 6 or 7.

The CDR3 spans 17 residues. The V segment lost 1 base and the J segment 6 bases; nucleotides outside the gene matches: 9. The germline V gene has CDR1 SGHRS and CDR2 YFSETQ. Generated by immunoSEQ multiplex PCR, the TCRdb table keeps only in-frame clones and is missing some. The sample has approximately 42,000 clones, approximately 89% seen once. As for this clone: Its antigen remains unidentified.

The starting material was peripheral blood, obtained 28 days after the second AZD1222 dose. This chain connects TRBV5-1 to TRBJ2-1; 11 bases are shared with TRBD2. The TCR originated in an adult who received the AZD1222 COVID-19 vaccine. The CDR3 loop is CASSLNSGGAGFNEQFF. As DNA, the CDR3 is TGCGCCAGCAGCTTGAATAGCGGGGGGGCAGGTTTCAATGAGCAGTTCTTC.